The 20 T cell receptor beta chains reported below all come from one sample, sequenced in a study of blood T cell repertoires in COVID-19. Clones were sequenced by immunoSEQ multiplex PCR, and TCRdb holds only the in-frame ones, with some missing. The sample records about 230,000 clones, 70% to 90% being singletons. Source material: PBMCs or T cells enriched from blood (not recorded which). The source of these receptors is a woman in her 40s with acute COVID-19.

This chain uses TRBV5-1 with TRBJ1-5; TRBD1 is a possible D gene (6 bases). Germline CDR1 and CDR2: SGHRS and YFSETQ. The CDR3 length is 13 residues. With 0 bases removed from V and 10 bases from J, the gap between germline ends came to 11 bases. This chain's CDR3 is CASSLDRGGPQHF. CDR3 in DNA: TGCGCCAGCAGCTTGGATCGAGGGGGTCCCCAGCATTTT.

J is TRBJ2-5 and V is TRBV11-3; D uncertain. Germline V gives CDR1 SGHNT, CDR2 YENEEA. V lost 1 base and J lost 2, with 8 bases in between. This CDR3 is 14 amino acids long. CDR3 sequence (DNA): TGTGCCAGCAGCTTAGTAAACAGACAAGAGACCCAGTACTTC. Protein product: CASSLVNRQETQYF.

This chain uses TRBV19 with TRBJ2-2; 14 bases map to TRBD2. With V trimmed by 5 bases and J by 7 bases, 6 bases remained unmatched. Germline CDR1 and CDR2: LNHDA and SQIVND (reference sequence). The CDR3 loop spans 16 amino acids. The CDR3 is CASSVGLAGGGGELFF. In DNA form, the CDR3 reads TGTGCCAGTAGTGTTGGACTAGCGGGAGGCGGCGGGGAGCTGTTTTTT.

The V call is TRBV6-2 or TRBV6-3, the J call TRBJ1-6; the D gene is possibly TRBD1 (6 bases). This CDR3 is 19 amino acids long. V lost 5 bases to trimming and J lost 5 bases, with 25 bases between them. Germline V gene data show CDR1 as MNHEY and CDR2 as SVGEGT. CDR3 protein: CASSHLPRTARGDNSPLHF. The CDR3 DNA reads as TGTGCCAGCAGTCACTTGCCCCGGACAGCGCGAGGCGATAATTCACCCCTCCACTTT.

V gene TRBV12-5 combines with J gene TRBJ2-3, with 7 bases fitting TRBD1. V lost 0 bases and J lost 4; bases outside the gene matches: 4. The CDR3 sequence is 15 residues long. Germline assignment: CDR1 LGHNT and CDR2 FRNRAP. Here the CDR3 DNA reads TGTGCTAGTGGTTTGGTACAGACAGGGCCAGATACGCAGTATTTT. Its protein is CASGLVQTGPDTQYF.

This chain links TRBV6-5 with TRBJ1-2; no definite D call. Germline lookup yields CDR1 MNHEY and CDR2 SVGAGI. With 0 bases removed from V and 7 bases from J, the gap between germline ends came to 12 bases. This CDR3 comprises 14 residues. The CDR3 DNA is TGTGCCAGCAGTTACTCGCCGGGAGGAGGTGGCTACACCTTC. It codes for CASSYSPGGGGYTF.

The gene calls are TRBV4-3 and TRBJ1-6; D call uncertain. The CDR3 has 17 residues. CDR1 LGHNA and CDR2 YSLEER come from the germline V gene. The V gene lost 1 base and the J gene lost 5 bases, with 15 bases spanning the gap. CDR3 residues: CASSQVISSTNNSPLHF. The CDR3 DNA follows: TGCGCCAGCAGCCAAGTCATCAGTTCCACTAATAATTCACCCCTCCACTTT.

With respect to this clone: The identical CDR3 is also encoded by other nucleotide sequences in the sample. This sequence joins TRBV6-5 and TRBJ1-5; no clear D gene. Germline CDR1 reads MNHEY; CDR2 reads SVGAGI. The CDR3 has 14 residues. V lost 2 bases and J lost 4, with 9 bases in between. CDR3 loop: CASSYRTGNQPQHF. In DNA, the CDR3 is TGTGCCAGCAGTTACCGTACCGGGAATCAGCCCCAGCATTTT.

The V and J genes are TRBV19 and TRBJ1-4; D might be TRBD1 (6 bases). V dropped 7 bases and J dropped 5 bases, with 14 bases sitting between them. The CDR3 has 14 amino acids. The V gene's germline CDR1 is LNHDA and CDR2 SQIVND (reference sequence). The CDR3 here is CASTTRGPNEKLFF. The CDR3 DNA reads as TGTGCCAGTACAACCAGGGGACCGAATGAAAAACTGTTTTTT.

The rearrangement uses TRBV18 and TRBJ1-5, with a weak D call TRBD1 (5 bases). Per the germline V gene, CDR1 is KGHSH and CDR2 is LQKENI. The V and J ends lost 3 bases and 4 bases respectively, with 13 bases between them. This CDR3 spans 15 amino acids. The CDR3 DNA sequence: TGTGCCAGCTCACCTTCCGGGACTTTAAATCAGCCCCAGCATTTT. Protein product: CASSPSGTLNQPQHF.

The V call is TRBV7-2, the J call TRBJ1-4; D is uncertain. This CDR3 has 15 amino acids. CDR1 is SGHTA and CDR2 is FQGNSA in the germline V gene. The V end was cut by 5 bases, the J end by 7 bases, with 17 bases between. In DNA, the CDR3 is TGTGCCAGCAGCCGGGATCGGGGAGGCGGTGAAAAACTGTTTTTT. Translated: CASSRDRGGGEKLFF.

The J gene is TRBJ2-5, the V gene TRBV5-6, with TRBD2 identical over 15 bases. Germline lookup yields CDR1 SGHDT and CDR2 YYEEEE. This CDR3 region has 19 residues. Trimming cost V 1 base and J 1 base; bases outside gene matches: 8. DNA of the CDR3: TGTGCCAGCAGCTTGACCTCAGGACTAGCGGGGGGGCCCCAAGAGACCCAGTACTTC. Residues: CASSLTSGLAGGPQETQYF.

This chain connects TRBV28 to TRBJ1-2; 11 bases map to TRBD1. The CDR3 spans 18 residues. Germline V gives CDR1 MDHEN, CDR2 SYDVKM. V dropped 7 bases and J dropped 4; count of bases not matched to a gene: 17. The CDR3 coding sequence is TGTGCCAGCACCGAATCCGGGACAGGGGGAACCTCTGTCTATGGCTACACCTTC. This translates into CASTESGTGGTSVYGYTF.

The chain carries TRBV29-1 and TRBJ2-1; 10 bases fit TRBD2. V was clipped by 7 bases and J by 9 bases; unmatched bases: 27. CDR3 length: 19 residues. Germline V gives CDR1 SQVTM, CDR2 ANQGSEA. The CDR3 loop reads CSARGAGAPASGSGGEQFF. The CDR3 DNA follows: TGCAGCGCCCGCGGGGCGGGGGCGCCGGCTAGCGGGAGCGGCGGTGAGCAGTTCTTC.

CDR3 in amino acids: CASSPKIVVPPLNTGELFF. The DNA of the CDR3 is TGTGCCAGCAGTCCTAAGATAGTTGTCCCTCCTCTGAACACCGGGGAGCTGTTTTTT. The chain uses TRBV7-2 and TRBJ2-2; D remains unclear. The CDR3 extends over 19 amino acids. The V end was cut by 6 bases, the J end by 1 base, with 24 bases between. Germline values: CDR1 SGHTA, CDR2 FQGNSA.

The chain links TRBV30 to TRBJ2-7, with a tentative D call TRBD1 (5 bases). The V and J ends lost 3 bases and 1 base respectively, with 7 bases between them. Per germline, CDR1 GTSNPN and CDR2 SVGIG (reference sequence). The CDR3 is 12 residues long. The CDR3 spells CAWRTGSYEQYF. In nucleotides, the CDR3 is TGTGCCTGGAGAACAGGATCCTACGAGCAGTACTTC.

On this clone: Relative to the germline gene, one junction end is altered; a read error may explain this. The chain couples TRBV19 to TRBJ2-1; TRBD2 matches 13 bases. CDR1 is LNHDA and CDR2 is SQIVND in the germline V gene (reference sequence). This CDR3 contains 13 residues. The CDR3 DNA reads TGTGCCAGTAACGGACTAGCGGGGGCTGAGGAGTTCTTC. It yields the protein CASNGLAGAEEFF.

The chain combines TRBV6-5 with TRBJ2-7, with 10 positions matching TRBD2. V was clipped by 6 bases and J by 7 bases; unmatched bases: 12. Germline V gene lookup returns CDR1 MNHEY and CDR2 SVGAGI. The CDR3 totals 15 residues. CDR3 DNA: TGTGCCAGCAGGACCGACCCGAGCGGGAGGGGTGAGCAGTACGTC. Translating it yields CASRTDPSGRGEQYV.

This sequence joins TRBV9 and TRBJ2-3; possibly TRBD1 for D (6 bases). Germline V gives CDR1 SGDLS, CDR2 YYNGEE. V lost 0 bases, J lost 2 bases, and 10 bases lay in between. The CDR3 is made up of 15 amino acids. CDR3 coding DNA: TGTGCCAGCAGCGTAGCACAGGGACACACAGATACGCAGTATTTT. Translated: CASSVAQGHTDTQYF.

This sequence joins TRBV11-2 and TRBJ2-7; 8 bases fit TRBD1. V was clipped by 5 bases and J by 9 bases; unmatched bases: 12. Germline values: CDR1 SGHAT, CDR2 FQNNGV. This CDR3 is 14 amino acids long. The DNA of the CDR3 is TGTGCCAGCAGCCAGCAGGGACAGGTGATAGCGCAGTACGTC. Translation gives CASSQQGQVIAQYV.